Listed here are 30 T cell receptor beta chains from one sample, sequenced in a study of post-analysis software for immune sequencing data. General study findings and limits: With TRBV5-6, TRBV5-1 and TRBV20-1 included, a handful of TRBV segments were more frequent in patients than in controls.

Every TCR beta cDNA library bore unique molecular identifiers. TCRdb fed the PCR reads into MiXCR, producing one record per CDR3 protein. The table has around 770,000 distinct CDR3 sequences, 40% to 55% seen once. These receptors have no identified antigens. Input material: blood. These receptors all come from a girl between 10 and 17 years old with multiple sclerosis.

The genes are TRBV24-1 and TRBJ2-6; D unresolved. This CDR3 contains 16 residues. Germline CDR1 KGHDR, CDR2 SFDVKD. V lost 3 bases and J lost 2, with 10 bases in between. CDR3 loop: CATSDPRSPGANVLTF. CDR3 nucleotide sequence: TGTGCCACCAGTGATCCGCGGTCCCCTGGGGCCAACGTCCTGACTTTC.

V is TRBV7-8 and J is TRBJ2-1; 11 bases map to TRBD2. J lost 3 bases, V lost 7 bases, and 14 bases had no gene match. Germline-derived CDR1 and CDR2 are SGHVS and FQNEAQ. This CDR3 comprises 18 residues. As DNA, the CDR3 is TGTGCCAGCAACCCATCATGGGCTAGCGGGAGGTACTACAATGAGCAGTTCTTC. Translating gives CASNPSWASGRYYNEQFF.

The rearrangement links TRBV7-9 to TRBJ2-5, with D perhaps TRBD1 or TRBD2 (7 bases each). The DNA end lines up better with TRBJ2-7; the J call may be wrong. Germline V gene data show CDR1 as SEHNR and CDR2 as FQNEAQ (reference sequence). This CDR3 has 19 amino acids. For the CDR3, the DNA is TGTGCCAGCAGCTTAGCGCGGGGGACAGAAGTTTTTATTTTTTACGAGCAGTACTTC. Translating gives CASSLARGTEVFIFYEQYF.

This clonotype was found once. The rearrangement links TRBV20-1 to TRBJ2-3, with D perhaps matching TRBD2 (6 bases). CDR3 size: 14 residues. Germline-derived CDR1 and CDR2 are DFQATT and SNEGSKA (reference sequence). Trimming took 3 bases from V and 4 from J, leaving 14 bases between them. The CDR3 DNA sequence: TGCAGTGCTAGGGTCGGGAGTGGGGCAGATACGCAGTATTTT. Its translation is CSARVGSGADTQYF.

The table lists this clonotype with a few counts. This chain connects TRBV3-1 to TRBJ2-7; 8 bases line up with TRBD2. The DNA end is a closer match to TRBJ2-5, so the J assignment may be wrong. There are 15 residues in the CDR3. Per germline, CDR1 LGHDT and CDR2 YNNKEL (reference sequence). CDR3 coding DNA: TGTGCCAGCAGCCGGAGCGGGAGTGAAGGAGAGACCCAGTACTTC. This gives the protein CASSRSGSEGETQYF.

This clonotype was seen more than once but under ten times. The CDR3 here is CASRLTGGRYYEQYF. In nucleotides, the CDR3 is TGTGCCAGCAGGCTAACGGGAGGTCGCTACTACGAGCAGTACTTC. The genes are TRBV6-2 or TRBV6-3 and TRBJ2-7; 7 bases match TRBD2. The V gene's germline CDR1 is MNHEY and CDR2 SVGEGT. This CDR3 comprises 15 residues. The junction had 11 bases not matched to a gene; V was cut back by 6 bases and J by 3 bases.

The genes are TRBV7-3 and TRBJ2-3; 9 bases map to TRBD2. The trim removed 4 bases at V and 5 bases at J, leaving 10 bases unmatched. The V gene's germline CDR1 is SGHTA and CDR2 FQGTGA. CDR3 length equals 16 residues. The CDR3 bases are TGTGCCAGCAGCTCCATCCCGGCGGGAGGGTTAGATACGCAGTATTTT. Its protein is CASSSIPAGGLDTQYF.

This clonotype came up once. The chain joins TRBV6-5 to TRBJ2-1; 11 nucleotides match TRBD2. The length of the CDR3 is 15 residues. CDR1 and CDR2 (germline): MNHEY, SVGAGI. After removal of 2 bases from V and 6 bases from J, the junction contained 3 bases not matched to a gene. CDR3: CASSYTSGSANEQFF. The DNA for the CDR3 is TGTGCCAGCAGTTACACTAGCGGGAGTGCCAATGAGCAGTTCTTC.

On this clonotype itself: One end of the junction does not line up with germline, which may come from a read error. The CDR3 DNA reads as TGTGCCAGCAGTTACTCTTACGGGGACAACTACGAGCGGTACTTC. Protein product: CASSYSYGDNYERYF. V gene TRBV6-2 or TRBV6-3 combines with J gene TRBJ2-7, with D possibly being TRBD1 (6 bases). This CDR3 region has 15 residues. Germline lookup yields CDR1 MNHEY and CDR2 SVGEGT.

The gene calls are TRBV21-1 and TRBJ2-4; the D call in the table, TRBD1, was not verified against the DNA. TRBV21-1 is given as a pseudogene. This CDR3 has 16 amino acids. The CDR3 bases are TGTGCCAGCAGCAAAGAGCTAGGGACAGAGGCCCACGTTCAGTACTTC. Translating it yields CASSKELGTEAHVQYF.

Comment on this clonotype: A much larger clone differs from this one at a single base, so this may be a read error. A read error is likely, as this CDR3 ends without the conserved phenylalanine or tryptophan. The rearrangement uses TRBV7-3 and TRBJ2-3; 13 nucleotides line up with TRBD2. Germline V gene sequence: CDR1 SGHTA, CDR2 FQGTGA. Trimming took 5 bases from V and 3 from J; bases not matched to a gene: 8. The CDR3 is 17 amino acids. The CDR3: CASSLFGLAGATDTQYC. DNA of the CDR3: TGTGCCAGCAGCCTATTCGGACTAGCGGGAGCTACAGATACGCAGTATTGT.

The CDR3 region has the DNA TGTGCCAGCAGCTTAGCGGGCTCTGTGTCCTACAATGAGCAGTACTTC. Translating it yields CASSLAGSVSYNEQYF. The chain uses TRBV7-8 and TRBJ2-5, with unresolved D. The ends were cut back, 0 bases at V and 11 bases at J, with 22 bases in the middle. Germline V gives CDR1 SGHVS, CDR2 FQNEAQ. This CDR3 spans 16 amino acids.

A few counts support this clonotype. V gene TRBV6-2 or TRBV6-3 combines with J gene TRBJ1-5; D is unresolved. Trimming shortened V by 7 bases and J by 6 bases, and 19 bases separated the two germline ends. This CDR3 has 15 residues. Looked up from germline, CDR1 is MNHEY and CDR2 is SVGEGT. As DNA, the CDR3 is TGTGCCAGCAACACCCCGAGTGGGTTCGGTCAGCCCCAGCATTTT. It is translated as CASNTPSGFGQPQHF.

This clonotype was observed a single time. This chain joins TRBV9 and TRBJ2-7, with TRBD1 as a possible D gene (6 bases). Germline lookup yields CDR1 SGDLS and CDR2 YYNGEE. Deletions cut 3 bases from V and 5 bases from J, with 12 bases between. This CDR3 has 13 residues. The CDR3: CASSATGYDEQYF. The CDR3 DNA follows: TGTGCCAGCAGCGCCACAGGGTACGACGAGCAGTACTTC.

This chain links TRBV4-1 with TRBJ2-5; 7 nucleotides match TRBD2. The end of the DNA is better explained by TRBJ2-7, so the J call may be wrong. The length of the CDR3 is 14 residues. The V gene's germline CDR1 is MGHRA and CDR2 YSYEKL. CDR3 residues: CASSQDRVAGEQYF. DNA of the CDR3: TGCGCCAGCAGCCAAGATCGGGTAGCGGGCGAGCAGTACTTC.

This chain links TRBV9 with TRBJ2-1, with D perhaps TRBD1 or TRBD2 (5 bases each). Germline V gene data show CDR1 as SGDLS and CDR2 as YYNGEE. V lost 3 bases to trimming and J lost 3 bases, with 13 bases between them. The CDR3 totals 15 residues. CDR3 sequence: CASSGPGPYYNEQFF. The CDR3 DNA sequence: TGTGCCAGCAGCGGCCCGGGACCGTACTACAATGAGCAGTTCTTC.

This chain uses TRBV6-1 with TRBJ2-4, with 7 bases aligning to TRBD2. The J call is uncertain, as TRBJ2-5 better fits the DNA end. Per germline, CDR1 MNHNS and CDR2 SASEGT. The CDR3 consists of 18 residues. The CDR3 nucleotides are TGTGCCAGCAGTGAAGCGCTGGGGAGGGAATGGGCTGCGGAGACCCAGTACTTC. Translating gives CASSEALGREWAAETQYF.

This chain connects TRBV28 to TRBJ2-7; possible D gene TRBD1, 6 bases. In germline, CDR1 is MDHEN, CDR2 SYDVKM. V was clipped by 9 bases and J by 2 bases, with 14 bases between them. CDR3 length equals 13 residues. CDR3 sequence (DNA): TGTGCCAGTACGCTCGGGACAACCTACGAGCAGTACTTC. Translation gives CASTLGTTYEQYF.

The chain is built from TRBV6-2 or TRBV6-3 and TRBJ1-5; 7 nucleotides align to TRBD1. Trimming cost V 6 bases and J 4 bases; bases outside gene matches: 9. The CDR3 runs to 15 residues. CDR1 is MNHEY, CDR2 SVGEGT, per germline. CDR3 protein: CASSPTGEDNQPQHF. In nucleotides, the CDR3 is TGTGCCAGCAGCCCCACAGGGGAGGATAATCAGCCCCAGCATTTT.

This clonotype was seen only a few times. This chain joins TRBV27 and TRBJ2-5; D is unresolved. V was clipped by 1 base and J by 4 bases, with 10 bases between them. Germline V gives CDR1 MNHEY, CDR2 SMNVEV (reference sequence). The CDR3 runs to 14 residues. CDR3 in amino acids: CASSLWVGGETQYF. As DNA, the CDR3 is TGTGCCAGCAGTTTATGGGTCGGTGGAGAGACCCAGTACTTC.

This clonotype has just a few counts. The V and J genes are TRBV29-1 and TRBJ2-7, with D hard to call. V lost 5 bases to trimming and J lost 0 bases, with 14 bases between them. The CDR3 loop spans 14 amino acids. Germline V gene lookup returns CDR1 SQVTM and CDR2 ANQGSEA. CDR3 residues: CSVRVQALSYEQYF. CDR3 sequence (DNA): TGCAGCGTTCGGGTGCAGGCCCTCTCCTACGAGCAGTACTTC.

The chain uses TRBV28 and TRBJ2-4, with D possibly TRBD2 on 5 matching bases. The CDR3 length is 16 residues. V was trimmed by 6 bases and J by 0 bases, leaving 15 bases between them. Germline assignment: CDR1 MDHEN and CDR2 SYDVKM. CDR3 in DNA: TGTGCCAGCAGATCAGCGGCGATTCTAGCCAAAAACATTCAGTACTTC. This translates into CASRSAAILAKNIQYF.

The CDR3 coding sequence is TGTGCCAGCAGCTTGAGGCGGACCCAAGAGACCCAGTACTTC. It translates to CASSLRRTQETQYF. V is TRBV7-6 and J is TRBJ2-5; D is unclear. The CDR3 contains 14 residues. Germline CDR1 reads SGHVS; CDR2 reads FNYEAQ. Trimming removed 3 bases from V and 1 base from J, with 9 bases in between.

V gene TRBV12-3 or TRBV12-4 combines with J gene TRBJ2-3, with 12 bases fitting TRBD2. The V segment lost 5 bases and the J segment 2 bases; nucleotides outside the gene matches: 5. The CDR3 loop spans 16 amino acids. The CDR3 DNA reads as TGTGCCAGCAGTCAACTAGCGGGAGGACCCACAGATACGCAGTATTTT. Amino acid sequence: CASSQLAGGPTDTQYF.

Remarks on this clonotype: It is unclear where the CDR3 begins or ends on the DNA, so no DNA is shown, and the CDR3 is as TCRdb lists it. The rearrangement links TRBV12-3 or TRBV12-4 to TRBJ2-7; the DNA was not used to check the table's D call, TRBD2. The CDR3 region is 13 residues in length, termini included. CDR3: CASSTSTRYEQYF.

The rearrangement uses TRBV10-3 and TRBJ2-1; D uncertain. Germline V lookup: CDR1 ENHRY, CDR2 SYGVKD. V was cut by 2 bases and J by 7 bases, with 15 bases left in between. The CDR3 runs 15 residues. This chain's CDR3 is CAISEGAPQANEQFF. The CDR3 DNA reads TGTGCCATCAGTGAGGGCGCCCCGCAGGCGAATGAGCAGTTCTTC.

DNA for the CDR3: TGTGCCAGCACTTCCGGGACTACCGCCACAGATACGCAGTATTTT. As protein: CASTSGTTATDTQYF. V gene TRBV6-1 combines with J gene TRBJ2-3, with 7 nucleotides matching TRBD2. The CDR3 consists of 15 residues. Trimming took 7 bases from V and 2 from J; bases not matched to a gene: 9. From germline, CDR1 is MNHNS and CDR2 SASEGT.

This clonotype showed up just a few times. The chain uses TRBV25-1 and TRBJ2-3; D may be TRBD2 (5 bases). This CDR3 has 15 residues. Between the trimmed V and J ends, which lost 3 bases and 7 bases, there was a span of 17 bases. Germline CDR1 and CDR2: MGHDK and SYGVNS. The CDR3 reads CASSDRDTSRNTQYF. In nucleotides, the CDR3 is TGTGCCAGCAGTGATCGGGATACCTCACGAAATACGCAGTATTTT.

This chain uses TRBV27 with TRBJ2-1, with D perhaps assigned TRBD1 or TRBD2 (5 bases each). CDR3 length equals 17 residues. Germline assignment: CDR1 MNHEY and CDR2 SMNVEV (reference sequence). V lost 0 bases, J lost 4 bases, and 16 bases lay in between. This chain's CDR3 is CASSLSSGGSVYNEQFF. DNA of the CDR3: TGTGCCAGCAGTTTATCATCTGGGGGTAGCGTGTACAATGAGCAGTTCTTC.

The V call is TRBV12-3 or TRBV12-4, the J call TRBJ2-4; TRBD2 aligns across 9 bases. The J call is uncertain, as TRBJ2-7 better fits the DNA end. This CDR3 spans 13 amino acids. The CDR3 sequence: CASKIAGEHEQYF. For the CDR3, the DNA is TGTGCCAGCAAAATAGCGGGAGAACACGAGCAGTACTTC.